The 6 T cell receptor beta chains in this list originate from one sample, sequenced in a study of fetal regulatory T cell absence and autoimmunity. Only in-frame clones appear in the TCRdb table, and some are missing; sequencing was by immunoSEQ multiplex PCR. Altogether 46,000 or so clones are present, approximately 83% being singletons, with the ten largest covering 0.35% to 0.45%. The specimen was cord blood. These receptors all stem from a newborn boy with IPEX syndrome.

The chain couples TRBV11-3 to TRBJ2-7; TRBD2 might be the D (5 bases). V lost 6 bases and J lost 5, with 17 bases in between. Germline V lookup: CDR1 SGHNT, CDR2 YENEEA. The CDR3 extends over 14 amino acids. The DNA of the CDR3 is TGTGCCAGCAGAGGAGGCGAGAAGTCCCACGAGCAGTACTTC. Residues: CASRGGEKSHEQYF.

This chain connects TRBV5-4 to TRBJ2-1; 11 bases agree with TRBD2. V dropped 1 base and J dropped 0; count of bases not matched to a gene: 9. The CDR3 is 19 amino acids. CDR1 and CDR2 (germline): SGHNT, YYREEE (reference sequence). The CDR3 is CASSLSLLAGAASYNEQFF. Written as DNA, the CDR3 is TGTGCCAGCAGCTTGTCGCTACTAGCGGGGGCCGCCTCCTACAATGAGCAGTTCTTC.

The chain has TRBV15 and TRBJ1-2, with D hard to call. Trimming stripped 3 bases from V and 7 bases from J, with 27 bases between. The CDR3 is made up of 18 amino acids. Germline lookup yields CDR1 LNHNV and CDR2 YYDKDF (reference sequence). CDR3 nucleotide sequence: TGTGCCACCAGCAGGAGACGCCCTCCGACATACAATTTTGCTGGCTACACCTTC. Its protein product is CATSRRRPPTYNFAGYTF.

This clone was seen just once. The rearrangement links TRBV5-1 to TRBJ2-3, with D hard to call. V gave up 1 base and J gave up 3 bases, with 9 bases separating them. Germline V gene data show CDR1 as SGHRS and CDR2 as YFSETQ. This CDR3 spans 14 amino acids. The CDR3 protein is CASSLHMGTDTQYF. CDR3 bases: TGCGCCAGCAGCTTGCATATGGGGACAGATACGCAGTATTTT.

V usage is TRBV5-8 and J usage is TRBJ2-6; TRBD1 agrees at 8 bases. CDR1 and CDR2 from the germline V gene are SGHTS and YDEGEE. Germline trimming cut 1 base from V and 0 bases from J; bases unmatched to any gene: 6. This CDR3 comprises 18 residues. CDR3 residues: CASSLLGQAFSGANVLTF. CDR3 bases: TGTGCCAGCAGCTTGTTGGGACAGGCATTCTCTGGGGCCAACGTCCTGACTTTC.

The rearrangement links TRBV6-5 to TRBJ2-7; TRBD2 aligns across 11 bases. Germline values: CDR1 MNHEY, CDR2 SVGAGI. The CDR3 is 14 residues long. V was pared by 6 bases and J by 2 bases, with 3 bases of the junction left unmatched. The CDR3 loop is CASSLAGGAYEQYF. CDR3 nucleotide sequence: TGTGCCAGCAGCTTAGCGGGAGGGGCCTACGAGCAGTACTTC.